This T cell receptor (beta chain) was recovered during a study of blood T cell repertoires in COVID-19. Study details: Material from acute and convalescent COVID-19 was sourced from the United States, Italy and Spain. T cells, B-cell-depleted T cells, or PBMCs provided the cDNA or gDNA that served as material.

Source study methods: Reference gene primer amplification gave estimated nucleated cell counts. Generated by immunoSEQ multiplex PCR, the TCRdb table keeps only in-frame clones and is missing some. V and J calls plus clone size are reproduced from that table; the DNA served to infer D and trimming. Here the sample spans tens of thousands of clones, around nine tenths being singletons. V lost 4 bases and J lost 7; bases outside the gene matches: 13. The CDR3 loop spans 17 amino acids. Germline V gene data show CDR1 as SEHNR and CDR2 as FQNEAQ (reference sequence). V and J are TRBV7-9 and TRBJ2-1; 10 bases map to TRBD1. The sequencing input was peripheral blood. This TCR came from a woman aged 80 or older with acute or convalescent COVID-19. Written as DNA, the CDR3 is TGTGCCAGCAGCTCTCGAGACAGACGGGACAGGGGTAATGAGCAGTTCTTC. Its protein product is CASSSRDRRDRGNEQFF.